A single sample gave rise to the 20 T cell receptor beta chains below, sequenced in a study of monozygotic twins with inflammatory bowel disease. With the 5' RACE reads reprocessed, TCRdb shows one record per CDR3 protein and no DNA. The repertoire table contains 350,000 to 400,000 distinct CDR3 sequences. Sequenced material: blood. The receptors were gathered from a human donor with ulcerative colitis or Crohn's disease, or a healthy co-twin of an affected twin (not recorded which).

The chain recombines TRBV6-2 or TRBV6-3 with TRBJ2-2; TCRdb picks TRBD1, but there is no DNA to check that call. CDR1 is MNHEY, CDR2 SVGEGT, per germline. This CDR3 comprises 15 residues. This CDR3 is CASSYPQGVTGELFF.

The J gene is TRBJ2-2, the V gene TRBV29-1; TCRdb's D call of TRBD1 is untestable without DNA. From germline, CDR1 is SQVTM and CDR2 ANQGSEA. CDR3 length: 14 amino acids. CDR3 sequence reads: CSVVSGGGAGELFF.

CDR3: CASSFGETYEQYF. The rearrangement joins TRBV7-9 to TRBJ2-7; TCRdb outputs TRBD2, but without DNA this stays unchecked. The germline V gene encodes CDR1 SEHNR and CDR2 FQNEAQ (reference sequence). This CDR3 spans 13 amino acids.

The chain joins TRBV5-1 to TRBJ1-5; TCRdb lists TRBD1, though no DNA is available to test this call. The CDR3 loop spans 15 amino acids. Germline V gives CDR1 SGHRS, CDR2 YFSETQ. CDR3 sequence reads: CASSEGQWKNQPQHF.

The V call is TRBV20-1, the J call TRBJ2-1. The CDR3 is 15 residues long. Looked up from germline, CDR1 is DFQATT and CDR2 is SNEGSKA (reference sequence). The CDR3 region is CSATLGSSSYNEQFF.

The chain combines TRBV7-2 with TRBJ1-3. Germline V gene lookup returns CDR1 SGHTA and CDR2 FQGNSA. The CDR3 runs to 15 residues. Here the CDR3 reads CASSLYDSSGNTIYF.

V is TRBV5-1 and J is TRBJ2-1; TCRdb indicates TRBD2, and absent DNA this call remains unverified. The CDR3 is 15 amino acids. Germline-derived CDR1 and CDR2 are SGHRS and YFSETQ. The CDR3 sequence: CASGPLAGKDNEQFF.

The chain combines TRBV5-1 with TRBJ2-7; TCRdb's D gene call, TRBD1, goes unchecked for lack of DNA. The CDR3 is made up of 14 amino acids. From germline, CDR1 is SGHRS and CDR2 YFSETQ. The CDR3 sequence is CASSLEPTGQLGVF.

The genes are TRBV6-1 and TRBJ1-4; the TCRdb D gene call, TRBD1, has no DNA to confirm it. Looked up from germline, CDR1 is MNHNS and CDR2 is SASEGT. The CDR3 runs 15 residues. CDR3 residues: CASTMSGTNREKLFF.

The CDR3 sequence: CASSQDAGGRHEQFF. V usage is TRBV4-3 and J usage is TRBJ2-1; checking the TCRdb D call of TRBD2 is not possible without DNA. The CDR3 contains 15 residues. Germline V gene sequence: CDR1 LGHNA, CDR2 YSLEER.

The chain has TRBV4-1 and TRBJ2-7. This CDR3 comprises 15 residues. The V gene's germline CDR1 is MGHRA and CDR2 YSYEKL. This CDR3 reads CASSQTRTKGYEQYF.

This chain connects TRBV5-6 to TRBJ1-4. Germline V CDR1 and CDR2: SGHDT, YYEEEE. CDR3 length: 13 amino acids. CDR3 sequence: CASSLMHNEKLFF.

The chain employs TRBV5-4 and TRBJ1-2. The CDR3 runs to 15 residues. Germline loops: CDR1 SGHNT, CDR2 YYREEE (reference sequence). The CDR3 protein is CASSLGAALSRGYTF.

The chain is built from TRBV28 and TRBJ1-1; the D gene TCRdb calls, TRBD1, cannot be checked with no DNA. Germline CDR1 is MDHEN and CDR2 is SYDVKM. This CDR3 has 15 amino acids. The chain's CDR3 is CASTVLEQGKTEAFF.

V gene TRBV4-2 combines with J gene TRBJ2-2; with no DNA, the TCRdb D assignment of TRBD1 cannot be verified. The CDR3 is 17 residues long. Germline-derived CDR1 and CDR2 are LGHNA and YNFKEQ. The CDR3 sequence is CASSQEVGQPNTGELFF.

The V gene is TRBV20-1, the J gene TRBJ2-3. This CDR3 is 13 amino acids long. Per germline, CDR1 DFQATT and CDR2 SNEGSKA (reference sequence). The chain's CDR3 is CSARVYSTDTQYF.

The CDR3 sequence is CASSLALRNQPQHF. The gene calls are TRBV7-2 and TRBJ1-5. The CDR3 sequence is 14 residues long. From germline, CDR1 is SGHTA and CDR2 FQGNSA.

The V call is TRBV4-3, the J call TRBJ1-4. In germline, CDR1 is LGHNA, CDR2 YSLEER. The length of the CDR3 is 16 residues. CDR3 protein: CASSQGTPATNEKLFF.

The chain carries TRBV7-8 and TRBJ2-1; TCRdb returns TRBD2, unconfirmable since there is no DNA. This CDR3 is 19 amino acids long. Germline loops: CDR1 SGHVS, CDR2 FQNEAQ. The CDR3: CASSLVAFSGGMAYNEQFF.

V gene TRBV5-1 combines with J gene TRBJ2-1; TCRdb's D call of TRBD1 is untestable without DNA. The CDR3 runs to 14 residues. CDR1 and CDR2 from the germline V gene are SGHRS and YFSETQ. CDR3 sequence: CASSLALPGNEQFF.